This T cell receptor (beta chain) emerged from a study of T-cell memory formation after mild COVID-19. Findings of the study overall: Later expanders leaned CD4+, whereas day 15 to 85 contracting clones were balanced CD4/CD8. Pre-infection memory held some responding clones, suggesting pre-existing cross-reactive T cells responded. There was no confirmation that second-wave clones peaking on day 37 were SARS-CoV-2 specific.

The V and J ends lost 3 bases and 5 bases respectively, with 15 bases between them. The CDR3 runs 15 residues. Germline V gene data show CDR1 as SGHRS and CDR2 as YFSETQ. TCRdb analysed the 5' RACE reads with MiXCR anew, one entry per CDR3 protein. The table shows a few hundred thousand distinct CDR3 sequences, with about 17% occurring only once. This clonotype occurred a few times. Antigen unknown. The receptor was isolated from a man aged 18 to 29 who had mild COVID-19 (a few samples of this study predate the infection). Cell type and time point are not known. Sequencing used PBMCs or a T cell subset sorted from them (not recorded which). This sequence joins TRBV5-1 and TRBJ2-1; weak D call: TRBD2 (7 bases). DNA for the CDR3: TGCGCCAGCAGCTCGACTCCCGGGGGGCACAATGAGCAGTTCTTC. This codes for CASSSTPGGHNEQFF.